This T cell receptor (beta chain) comes out of a study of shared clonotypes between healthy human individuals. V lost 4 bases to trimming and J lost 3 bases; unmatched junction nucleotides: 8. The CDR3 sequence is 15 residues long. Germline lookup yields CDR1 SGHRS and CDR2 YFSETQ. Those who donated, Caucasian adults without exception, all lived in Nashville, Tennessee. An assay was performed, and its level was deep. It was across several immunoSEQ plates that each subset's genomic DNA was evenly split. The quantity of DNA used in unsorted PBMC replicate PCRs was around 300 ng, corresponding to 30,000 to 35,000 T cell genomes. Clones were sequenced by immunoSEQ multiplex PCR, and TCRdb holds only the in-frame ones, with some missing. The sample carries about 480,000 clones, around 74% recorded once.

This clonotype was sampled from a woman aged 35 to 49 in good health. Some clones in this sample may be carry-over from other donors' samples. This chain connects TRBV5-1 to TRBJ1-2; the match to TRBD1 covers 8 bases. Material: PBMCs. Here the CDR3 reads CASSPTGQAHYGYTF. DNA of the CDR3: TGCGCCAGCAGCCCGACGGGACAGGCCCACTATGGCTACACCTTC.